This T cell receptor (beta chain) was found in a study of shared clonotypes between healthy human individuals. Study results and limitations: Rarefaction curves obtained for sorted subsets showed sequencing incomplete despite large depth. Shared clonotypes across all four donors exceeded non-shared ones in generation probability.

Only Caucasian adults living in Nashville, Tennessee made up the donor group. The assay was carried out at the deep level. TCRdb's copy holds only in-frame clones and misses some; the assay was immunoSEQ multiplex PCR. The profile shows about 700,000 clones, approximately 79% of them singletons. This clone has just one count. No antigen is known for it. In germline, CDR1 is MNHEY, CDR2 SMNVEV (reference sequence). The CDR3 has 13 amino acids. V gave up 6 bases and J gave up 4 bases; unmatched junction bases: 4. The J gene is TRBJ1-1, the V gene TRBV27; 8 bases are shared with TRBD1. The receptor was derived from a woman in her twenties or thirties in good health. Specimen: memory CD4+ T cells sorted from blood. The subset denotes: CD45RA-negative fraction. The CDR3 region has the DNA TGTGCCAGCAGGACCAGGGGGCTCACTGAAGCTTTCTTT. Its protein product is CASRTRGLTEAFF.